This TCR beta chain comes out of a study of blood T cell repertoires in COVID-19. Trimming cost V 5 bases and J 5 bases, with 15 bases left between them. The CDR3 is 14 residues long. From germline, CDR1 is SGHAT and CDR2 FQNNGV. TCRdb's table, derived via immunoSEQ multiplex PCR, lists solely in-frame clones and lacks some. The sample yields 100,000 to 150,000 clones, approximately 83% seen once. The material sequenced was peripheral blood. The chain links TRBV11-2 to TRBJ1-2, with a possible D match to TRBD1 (6 bases). The receptor was isolated from a man aged 35-49 years with active or convalescent COVID-19. The CDR3 nucleotides are TGTGCCAGCAGCGAACCCGGGACACAGTATGGCTACACCTTC. Translation: CASSEPGTQYGYTF.